This T cell receptor beta chain derives from a study of shared clonotypes between healthy human individuals. General study points: Few donors limited the genetic and exposure-history diversity represented. Researchers sampled blood only, noting tissue repertoires likely differ. For sorted subsets, rarefaction showed incomplete sequencing despite large depth. The study found roughly 5% of naive CD4 clonotypes shared across a handful of donors.

Sequencing was performed with immunoSEQ multiplex PCR; in TCRdb, only in-frame clones are kept and a portion is missing. The table includes about 2.1 million clones, just over 90% detected once. Naive-designated CD8 cells lacked CD45RO, were positively enriched for CCR7, and omitted terminally differentiated effector memory CD45RA+ cells. Details on this clone: Its antigen is not known.

Trimming removed 1 base from V and 3 bases from J, with 14 bases in between. Germline CDR1 is SGDLS and CDR2 is YYNGEE. CDR3 length: 16 residues. This receptor was identified in a young man in good health. Some clones in this sample may be carry-over from other donors' samples. The specimen was naive CD8+ T cells from PBMCs. The chain uses TRBV9 and TRBJ2-1; a weak D match, TRBD2 (5 bases). The CDR3 loop reads CASSVLRETYYNEQFF. Written as DNA, the CDR3 is TGTGCCAGCAGCGTATTGAGGGAGACCTACTACAATGAGCAGTTCTTC.